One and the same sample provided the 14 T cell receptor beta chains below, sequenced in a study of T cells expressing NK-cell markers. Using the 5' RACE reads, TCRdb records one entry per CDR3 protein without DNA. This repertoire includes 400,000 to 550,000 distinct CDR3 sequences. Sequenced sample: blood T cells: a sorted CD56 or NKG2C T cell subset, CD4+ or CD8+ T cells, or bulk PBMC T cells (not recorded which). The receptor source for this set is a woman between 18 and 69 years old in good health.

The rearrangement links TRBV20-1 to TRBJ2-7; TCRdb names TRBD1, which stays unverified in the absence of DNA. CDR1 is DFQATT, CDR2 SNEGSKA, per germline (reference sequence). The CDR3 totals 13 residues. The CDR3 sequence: CRSQRQGEYEQYF.

CDR3 region: CASSYQNNEQFF. The chain joins TRBV6-5 to TRBJ2-1. This CDR3 contains 12 residues. Germline loops: CDR1 MNHEY, CDR2 SVGAGI.

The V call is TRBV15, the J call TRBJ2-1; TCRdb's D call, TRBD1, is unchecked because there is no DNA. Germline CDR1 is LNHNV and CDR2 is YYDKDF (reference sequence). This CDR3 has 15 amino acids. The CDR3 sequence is CATSGTGAGYNEQFF.

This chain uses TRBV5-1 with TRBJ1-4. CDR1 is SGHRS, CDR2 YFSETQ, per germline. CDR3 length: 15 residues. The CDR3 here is CASGLMAGSNEKLFF.

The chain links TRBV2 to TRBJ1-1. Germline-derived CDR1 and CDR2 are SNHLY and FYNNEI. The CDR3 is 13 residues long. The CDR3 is CASSRERTDEAFF.

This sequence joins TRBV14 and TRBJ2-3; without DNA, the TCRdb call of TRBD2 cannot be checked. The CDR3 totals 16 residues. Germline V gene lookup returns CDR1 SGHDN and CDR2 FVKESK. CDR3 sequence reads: CASSQRAGGQKDTQYF.

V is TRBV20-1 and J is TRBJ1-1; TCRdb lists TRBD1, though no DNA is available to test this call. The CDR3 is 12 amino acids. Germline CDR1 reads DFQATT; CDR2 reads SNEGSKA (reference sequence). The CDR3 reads CSARTDNTEAFF.

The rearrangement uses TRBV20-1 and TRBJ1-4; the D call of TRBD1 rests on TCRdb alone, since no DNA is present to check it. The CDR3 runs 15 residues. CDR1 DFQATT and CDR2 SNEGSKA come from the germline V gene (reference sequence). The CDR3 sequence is CSAGRTGATNEKLFF.

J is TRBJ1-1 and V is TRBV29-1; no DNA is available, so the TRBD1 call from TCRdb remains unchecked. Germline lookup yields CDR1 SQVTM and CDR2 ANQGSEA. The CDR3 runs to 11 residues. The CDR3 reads CSAMTALGAFF.

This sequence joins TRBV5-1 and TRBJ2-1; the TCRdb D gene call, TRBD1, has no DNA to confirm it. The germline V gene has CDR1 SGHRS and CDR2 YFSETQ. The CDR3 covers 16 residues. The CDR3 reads CASSSLAGGFYNEQFF.

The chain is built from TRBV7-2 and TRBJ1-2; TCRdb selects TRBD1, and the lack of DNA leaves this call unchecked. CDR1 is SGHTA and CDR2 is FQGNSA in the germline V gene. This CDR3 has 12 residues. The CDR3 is CASSQDILGYTF.

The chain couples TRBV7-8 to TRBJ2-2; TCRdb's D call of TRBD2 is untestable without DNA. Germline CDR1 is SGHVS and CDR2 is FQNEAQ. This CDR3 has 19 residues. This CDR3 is CASSPRTGLLAGVGGELFF.

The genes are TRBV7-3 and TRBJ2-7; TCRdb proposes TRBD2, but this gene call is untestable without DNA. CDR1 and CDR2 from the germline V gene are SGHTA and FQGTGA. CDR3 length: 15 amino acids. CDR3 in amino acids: CASSPLLAGLHEQYF.

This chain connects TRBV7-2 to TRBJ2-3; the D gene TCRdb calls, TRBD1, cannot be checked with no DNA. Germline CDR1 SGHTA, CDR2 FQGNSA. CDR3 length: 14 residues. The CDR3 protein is CASSYGQEADTQYF.